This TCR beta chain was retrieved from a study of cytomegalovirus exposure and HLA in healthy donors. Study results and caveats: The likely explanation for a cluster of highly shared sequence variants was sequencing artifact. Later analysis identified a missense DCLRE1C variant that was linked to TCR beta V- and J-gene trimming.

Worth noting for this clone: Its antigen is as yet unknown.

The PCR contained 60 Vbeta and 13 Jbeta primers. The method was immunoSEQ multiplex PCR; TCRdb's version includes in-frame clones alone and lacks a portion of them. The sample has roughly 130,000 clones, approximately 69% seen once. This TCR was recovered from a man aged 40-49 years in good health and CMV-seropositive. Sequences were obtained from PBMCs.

This chain's CDR3 is CATSRGTGGTVGANVLTF. CDR3 bases: TGTGCCACCAGCAGGGGGACAGGGGGCACGGTGGGGGCCAACGTCCTGACTTTC. The J gene is TRBJ2-6, the V gene TRBV15, with 12 bases that match TRBD1. J gave up 4 bases and V 3 bases, and 7 bases lay outside the gene matches. From germline, CDR1 is LNHNV and CDR2 YYDKDF (reference sequence). CDR3 length equals 18 residues. The variable domain in full, with the rest retrieved from reference TRBV15 and TRBJ2-6, is DAMVIQNPRYQVTQFGKPVTLSCSQTLNHNVMYWYQQKSSQAPKLLFHYYDKDFNNEADTPDNFQSRRPNTSFCFLDIRSPGLGDTAMYLCATSRGTGGTVGANVLTFGAGSRLTVL.